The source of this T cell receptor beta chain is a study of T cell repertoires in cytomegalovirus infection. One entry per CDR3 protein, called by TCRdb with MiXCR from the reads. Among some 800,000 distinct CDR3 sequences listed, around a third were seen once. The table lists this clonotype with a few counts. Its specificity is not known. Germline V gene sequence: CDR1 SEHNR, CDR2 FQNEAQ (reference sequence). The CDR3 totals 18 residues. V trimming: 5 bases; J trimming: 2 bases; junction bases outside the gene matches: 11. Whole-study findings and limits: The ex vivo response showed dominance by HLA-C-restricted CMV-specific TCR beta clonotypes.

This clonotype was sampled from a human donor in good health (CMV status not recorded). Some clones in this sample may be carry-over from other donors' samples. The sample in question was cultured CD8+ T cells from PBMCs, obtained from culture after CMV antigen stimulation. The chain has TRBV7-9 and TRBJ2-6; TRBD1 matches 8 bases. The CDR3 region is CASSPRGQGLPGANVLTF. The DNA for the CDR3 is TGTGCCAGCAGCCCGCGAGGACAGGGACTTCCTGGGGCCAACGTCCTGACTTTC.